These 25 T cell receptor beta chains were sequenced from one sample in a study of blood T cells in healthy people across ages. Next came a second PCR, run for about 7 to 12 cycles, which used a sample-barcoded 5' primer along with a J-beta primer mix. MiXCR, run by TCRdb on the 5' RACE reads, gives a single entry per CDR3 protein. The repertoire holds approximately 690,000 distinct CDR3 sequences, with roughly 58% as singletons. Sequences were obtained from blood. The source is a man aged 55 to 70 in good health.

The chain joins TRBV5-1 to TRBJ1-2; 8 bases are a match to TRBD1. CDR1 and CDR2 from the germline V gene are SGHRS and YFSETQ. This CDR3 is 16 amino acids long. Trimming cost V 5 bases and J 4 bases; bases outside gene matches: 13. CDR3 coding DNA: TGCGCCAGCAGAGGTATTCCCACAGGGGGGATCTATGGCTACACCTTC. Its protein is CASRGIPTGGIYGYTF. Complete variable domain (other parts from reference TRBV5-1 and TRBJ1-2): KAGVTQTPRYLIKTRGQQVTLSCSPISGHRSVSWYQQTPGQGLQFLFEYFSETQRNKGNFPGRFSGRQFSNSRSEMNVSTLELGDSALYLCASRGIPTGGIYGYTFGSGTRLTVV.

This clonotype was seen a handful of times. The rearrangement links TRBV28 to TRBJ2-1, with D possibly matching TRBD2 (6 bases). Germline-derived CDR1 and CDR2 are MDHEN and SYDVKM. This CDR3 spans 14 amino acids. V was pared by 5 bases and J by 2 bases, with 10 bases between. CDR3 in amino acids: CASSMGGTYNEQFF. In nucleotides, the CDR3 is TGTGCCAGCAGTATGGGCGGGACCTACAATGAGCAGTTCTTC.

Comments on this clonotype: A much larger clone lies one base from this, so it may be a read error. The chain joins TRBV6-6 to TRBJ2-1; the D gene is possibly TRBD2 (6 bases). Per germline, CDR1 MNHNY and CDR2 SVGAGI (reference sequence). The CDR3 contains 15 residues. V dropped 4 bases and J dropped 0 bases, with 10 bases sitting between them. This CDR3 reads CASSSNGGSYNEQFF. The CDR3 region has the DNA TGTGCCAGCAGTTCTAACGGGGGCTCCTACAATGAGCAGTTCTTC.

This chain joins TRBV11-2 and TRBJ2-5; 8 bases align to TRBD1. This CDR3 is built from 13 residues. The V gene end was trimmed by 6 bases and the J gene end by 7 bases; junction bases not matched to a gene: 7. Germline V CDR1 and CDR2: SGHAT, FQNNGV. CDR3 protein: CASRTDRAGTQYF. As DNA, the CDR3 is TGTGCCAGCAGAACGGACAGGGCCGGGACCCAGTACTTC.

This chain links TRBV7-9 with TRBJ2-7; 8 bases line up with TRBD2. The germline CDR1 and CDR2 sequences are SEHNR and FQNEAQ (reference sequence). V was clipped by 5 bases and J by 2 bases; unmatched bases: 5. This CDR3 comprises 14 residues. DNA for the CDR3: TGTGCCAGCAGCAGAGCGGGGGAAGCCTACGAGCAGTACTTC. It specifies CASSRAGEAYEQYF.

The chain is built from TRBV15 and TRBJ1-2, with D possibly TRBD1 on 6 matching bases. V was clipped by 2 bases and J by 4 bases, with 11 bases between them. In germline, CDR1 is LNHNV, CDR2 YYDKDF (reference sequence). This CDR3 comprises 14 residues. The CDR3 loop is CATSRRTARYGYTF. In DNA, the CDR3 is TGTGCCACCAGCAGACGGACAGCCCGCTATGGCTACACCTTC. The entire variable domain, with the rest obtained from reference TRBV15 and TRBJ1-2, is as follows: DAMVIQNPRYQVTQFGKPVTLSCSQTLNHNVMYWYQQKSSQAPKLLFHYYDKDFNNEADTPDNFQSRRPNTSFCFLDIRSPGLGDTAMYLCATSRRTARYGYTFGSGTRLTVV.

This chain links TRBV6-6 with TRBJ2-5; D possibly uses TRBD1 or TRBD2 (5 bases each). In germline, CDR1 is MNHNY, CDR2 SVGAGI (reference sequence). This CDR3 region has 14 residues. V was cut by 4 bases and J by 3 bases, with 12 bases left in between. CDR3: CASSWGTAKETQYF. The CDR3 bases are TGTGCCAGCAGTTGGGGGACGGCAAAAGAGACCCAGTACTTC.

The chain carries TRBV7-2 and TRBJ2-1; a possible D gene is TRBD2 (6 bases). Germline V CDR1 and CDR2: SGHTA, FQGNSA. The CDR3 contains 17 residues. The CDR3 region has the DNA TGTGCTAGCGGCTTCGGAAACAGAGCCCAACGTTACAATGAGCAGTTCTTC. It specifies CASGFGNRAQRYNEQFF.

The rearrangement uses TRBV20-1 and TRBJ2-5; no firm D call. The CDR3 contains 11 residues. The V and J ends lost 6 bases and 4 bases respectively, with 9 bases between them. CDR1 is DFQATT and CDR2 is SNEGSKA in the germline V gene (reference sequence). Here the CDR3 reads CSAPVGETQYF. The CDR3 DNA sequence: TGCAGTGCCCCCGTCGGAGAGACCCAGTACTTC.

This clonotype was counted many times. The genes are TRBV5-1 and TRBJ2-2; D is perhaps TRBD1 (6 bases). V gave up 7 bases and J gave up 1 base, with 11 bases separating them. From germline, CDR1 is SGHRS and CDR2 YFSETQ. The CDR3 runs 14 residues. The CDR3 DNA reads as TGCGCCAGCCGCGAGACAGGGAACACCGGGGAGCTGTTTTTT. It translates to CASRETGNTGELFF.

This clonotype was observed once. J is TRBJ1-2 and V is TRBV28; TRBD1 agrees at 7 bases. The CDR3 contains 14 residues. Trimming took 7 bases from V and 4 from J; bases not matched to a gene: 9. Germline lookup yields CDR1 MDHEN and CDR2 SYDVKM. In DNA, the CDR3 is TGTGCCAGCAACGACAGGGCCTGGGGCTATGGCTACACCTTC. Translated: CASNDRAWGYGYTF.

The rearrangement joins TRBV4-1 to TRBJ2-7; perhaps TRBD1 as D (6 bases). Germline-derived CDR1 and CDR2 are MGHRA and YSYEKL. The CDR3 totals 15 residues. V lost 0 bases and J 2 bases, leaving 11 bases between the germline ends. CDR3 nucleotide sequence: TGCGCCAGCAGCCAAGAGAGGGACACCACCTACGAGCAGTACTTC. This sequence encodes CASSQERDTTYEQYF.

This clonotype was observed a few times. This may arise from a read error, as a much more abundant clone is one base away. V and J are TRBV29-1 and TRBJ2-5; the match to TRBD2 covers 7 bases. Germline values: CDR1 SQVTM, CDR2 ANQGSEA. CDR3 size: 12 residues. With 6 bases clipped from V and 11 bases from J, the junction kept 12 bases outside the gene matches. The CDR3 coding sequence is TGCAGCGTCGAGGGCCCGGGGGGTGAGCAGTACTTC. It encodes CSVEGPGGEQYF.

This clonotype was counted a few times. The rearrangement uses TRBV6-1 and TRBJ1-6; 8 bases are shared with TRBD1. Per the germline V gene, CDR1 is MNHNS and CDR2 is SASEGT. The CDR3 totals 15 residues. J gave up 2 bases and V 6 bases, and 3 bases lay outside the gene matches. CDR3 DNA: TGTGCCAGCAGGGGACAGGCAACCTATAATTCACCCCTCCACTTT. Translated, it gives CASRGQATYNSPLHF.

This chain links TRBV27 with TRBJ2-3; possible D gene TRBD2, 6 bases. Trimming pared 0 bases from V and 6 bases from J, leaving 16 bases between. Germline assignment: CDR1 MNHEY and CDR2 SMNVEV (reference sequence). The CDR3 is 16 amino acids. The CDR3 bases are TGTGCCAGCAGTTTATCGATTGCGGGGATTGGGGATACGCAGTATTTT. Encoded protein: CASSLSIAGIGDTQYF.

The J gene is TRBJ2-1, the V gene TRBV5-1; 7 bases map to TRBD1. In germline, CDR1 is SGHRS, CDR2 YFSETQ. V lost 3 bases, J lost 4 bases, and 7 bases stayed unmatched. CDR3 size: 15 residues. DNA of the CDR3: TGCGCCAGCAGCTATGACAGGGCCCCTTACAATGAGCAGTTCTTC. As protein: CASSYDRAPYNEQFF. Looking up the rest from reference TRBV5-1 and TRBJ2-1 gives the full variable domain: KAGVTQTPRYLIKTRGQQVTLSCSPISGHRSVSWYQQTPGQGLQFLFEYFSETQRNKGNFPGRFSGRQFSNSRSEMNVSTLELGDSALYLCASSYDRAPYNEQFFGPGTRLTVL.

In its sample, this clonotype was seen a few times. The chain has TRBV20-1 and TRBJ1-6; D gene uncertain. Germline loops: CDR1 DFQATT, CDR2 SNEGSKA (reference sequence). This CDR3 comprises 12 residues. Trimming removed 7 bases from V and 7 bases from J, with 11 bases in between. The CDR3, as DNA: TGCAGTGTCAAACAGAGGAATTCACCCCTCCACTTT. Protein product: CSVKQRNSPLHF.

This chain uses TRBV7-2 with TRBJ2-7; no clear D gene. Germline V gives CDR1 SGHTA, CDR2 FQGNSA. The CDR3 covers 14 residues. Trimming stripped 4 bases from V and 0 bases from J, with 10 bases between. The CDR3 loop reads CASSSDAPSYEQYF. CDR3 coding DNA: TGTGCCAGCAGCTCGGACGCCCCCTCCTACGAGCAGTACTTC.

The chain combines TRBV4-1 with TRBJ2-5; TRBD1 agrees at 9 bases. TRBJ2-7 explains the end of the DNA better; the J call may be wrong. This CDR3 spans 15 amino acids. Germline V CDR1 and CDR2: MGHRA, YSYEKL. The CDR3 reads CASSHRTGESYEQYF. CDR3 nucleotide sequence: TGCGCCAGCAGCCATCGGACAGGGGAGAGCTACGAGCAGTACTTC.

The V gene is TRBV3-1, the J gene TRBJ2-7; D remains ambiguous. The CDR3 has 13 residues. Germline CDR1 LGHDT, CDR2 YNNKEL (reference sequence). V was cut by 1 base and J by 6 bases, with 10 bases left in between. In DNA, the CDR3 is TGTGCCAGCAGCCAAGTGGCACAAGGCGAGCAGTACTTC. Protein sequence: CASSQVAQGEQYF.

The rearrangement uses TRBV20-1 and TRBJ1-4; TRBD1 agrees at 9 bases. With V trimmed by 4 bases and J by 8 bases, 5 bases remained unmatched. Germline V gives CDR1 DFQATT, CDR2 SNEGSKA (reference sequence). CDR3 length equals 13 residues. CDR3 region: CSAKRQGVEKLFF. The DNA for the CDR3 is TGCAGTGCTAAGCGACAGGGGGTAGAAAAACTGTTTTTT.

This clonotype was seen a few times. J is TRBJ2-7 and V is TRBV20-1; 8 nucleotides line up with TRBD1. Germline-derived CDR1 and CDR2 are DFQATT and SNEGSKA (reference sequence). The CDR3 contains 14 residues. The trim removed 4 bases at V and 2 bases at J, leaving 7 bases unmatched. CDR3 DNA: TGCAGTGCTACCTCGCCAGGGGGCACCTACGAGCAGTACTTC. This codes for CSATSPGGTYEQYF.

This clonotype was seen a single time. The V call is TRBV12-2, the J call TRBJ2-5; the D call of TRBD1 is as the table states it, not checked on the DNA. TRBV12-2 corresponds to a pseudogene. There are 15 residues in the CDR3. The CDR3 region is CALPPGQGFWMTQYF. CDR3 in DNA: TGTGCCCTACCTCCGGGACAGGGATTCTGGATGACCCAGTACTTC.

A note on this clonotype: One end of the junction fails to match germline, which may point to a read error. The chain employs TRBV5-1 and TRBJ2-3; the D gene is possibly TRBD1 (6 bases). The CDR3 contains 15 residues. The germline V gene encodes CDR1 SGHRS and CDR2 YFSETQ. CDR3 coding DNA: TGCGCCTGCAGCTTGGGGGCAGGGAGCACAGATACGCAGTATTTT. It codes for CACSLGAGSTDTQYF.

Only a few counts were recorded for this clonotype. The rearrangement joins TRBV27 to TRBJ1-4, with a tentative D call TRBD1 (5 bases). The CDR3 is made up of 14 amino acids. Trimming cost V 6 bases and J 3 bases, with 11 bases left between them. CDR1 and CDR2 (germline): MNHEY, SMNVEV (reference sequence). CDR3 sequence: CASSRGGANEKLFF. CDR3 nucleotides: TGTGCCAGCAGCCGCGGGGGTGCTAATGAAAAACTGTTTTTT.